The clone carrying this TCR beta chain came up many times. The antigen remains undetermined. cDNA molecules carried unique molecular identifiers, and template switching added a universal primer site. Each CDR3 protein gets one entry after TCRdb re-called the 5' RACE reads with MiXCR. The sample records some 260,000 distinct CDR3 sequences, over 12% being singletons. The V gene's germline CDR1 is ENHRY and CDR2 SYGVKD. There are 16 residues in the CDR3. V was trimmed by 8 bases and J by 0 bases, leaving 17 bases between them. The data belong to a study of identical twins. Findings of the study overall: Twins shared beta out-of-frame sequences in excess, but this excess was weaker. In zero-insertion analyses, partial confounding could arise from invariant MAIT and iNKT cells.

The TCR sequence derives from a woman under 30 in good health. Material: memory (CD45RO+) T cells sorted from blood. The rearrangement joins TRBV10-3 to TRBJ2-1; the D call may be TRBD1 or TRBD2 (6 bases each). The CDR3, as DNA: TGTGCCATCCGAGCGAGAGGGGGGAGCTCCTACAATGAGCAGTTCTTC. Its translation is CAIRARGGSSYNEQFF.